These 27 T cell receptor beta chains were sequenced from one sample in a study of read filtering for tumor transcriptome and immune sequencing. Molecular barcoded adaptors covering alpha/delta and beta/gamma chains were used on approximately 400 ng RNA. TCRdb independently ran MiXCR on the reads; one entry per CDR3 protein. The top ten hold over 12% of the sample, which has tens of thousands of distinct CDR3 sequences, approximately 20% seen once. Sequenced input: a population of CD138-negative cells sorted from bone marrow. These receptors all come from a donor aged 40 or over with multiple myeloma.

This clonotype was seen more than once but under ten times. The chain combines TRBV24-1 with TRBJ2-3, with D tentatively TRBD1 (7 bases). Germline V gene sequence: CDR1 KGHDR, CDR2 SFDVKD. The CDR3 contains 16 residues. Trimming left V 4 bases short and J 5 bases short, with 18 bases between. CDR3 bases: TGTGCCACCAGTGACCCGATCCAGGGGGGCGGAGATACGCAGTATTTT. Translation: CATSDPIQGGGDTQYF.

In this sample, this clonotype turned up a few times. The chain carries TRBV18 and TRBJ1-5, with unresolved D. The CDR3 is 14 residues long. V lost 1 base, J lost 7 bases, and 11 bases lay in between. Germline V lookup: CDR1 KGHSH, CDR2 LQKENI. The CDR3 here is CASSPQTGGQPQHF. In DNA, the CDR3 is TGTGCCAGCTCACCACAGACGGGCGGGCAGCCCCAGCATTTT.

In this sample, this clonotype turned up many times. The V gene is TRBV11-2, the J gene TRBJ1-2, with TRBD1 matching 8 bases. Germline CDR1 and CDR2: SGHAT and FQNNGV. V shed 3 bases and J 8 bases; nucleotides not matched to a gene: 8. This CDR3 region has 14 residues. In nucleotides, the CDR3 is TGTGCCAGCAGCTTGAGACAGGGGCGTGAAGGCTACACCTTC. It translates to CASSLRQGREGYTF.

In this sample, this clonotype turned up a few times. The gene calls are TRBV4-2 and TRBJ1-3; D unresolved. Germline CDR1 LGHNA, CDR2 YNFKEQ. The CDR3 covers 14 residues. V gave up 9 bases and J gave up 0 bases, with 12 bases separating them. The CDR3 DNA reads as TGTGCCAGTACCGAAGAGATCTCTGGAAACACCATATATTTT. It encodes CASTEEISGNTIYF.

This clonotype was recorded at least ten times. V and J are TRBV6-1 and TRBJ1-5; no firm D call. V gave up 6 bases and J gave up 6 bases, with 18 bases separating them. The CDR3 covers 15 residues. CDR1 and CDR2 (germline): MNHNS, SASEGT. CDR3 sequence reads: CASSPEGGYGQPQHF. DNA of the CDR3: TGTGCCAGCAGCCCGGAGGGAGGGTACGGTCAGCCCCAGCATTTT.

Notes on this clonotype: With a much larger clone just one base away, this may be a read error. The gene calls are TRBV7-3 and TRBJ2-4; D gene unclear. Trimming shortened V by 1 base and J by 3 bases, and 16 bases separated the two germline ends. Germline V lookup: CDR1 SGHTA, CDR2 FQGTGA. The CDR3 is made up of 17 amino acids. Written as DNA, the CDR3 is TGTGCCAGCAGCTTAAGTCCCCACGGGCCCGGCAAAAACATTCAGTACTTC. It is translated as CASSLSPHGPGKNIQYF.

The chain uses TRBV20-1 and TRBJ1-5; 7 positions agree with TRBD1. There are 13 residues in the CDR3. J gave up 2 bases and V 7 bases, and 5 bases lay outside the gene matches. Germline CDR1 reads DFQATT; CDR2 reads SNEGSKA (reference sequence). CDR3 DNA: TGCAGTGTAGGGGGCTTGGGCAATCAGCCCCAGCATTTT. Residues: CSVGGLGNQPQHF.

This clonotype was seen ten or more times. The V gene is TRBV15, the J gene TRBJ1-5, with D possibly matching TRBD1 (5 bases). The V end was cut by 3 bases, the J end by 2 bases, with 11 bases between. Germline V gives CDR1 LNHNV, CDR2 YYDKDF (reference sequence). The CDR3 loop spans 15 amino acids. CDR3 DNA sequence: TGTGCCACCAGCAGCCCGGGACCCGGCAATCAGCCCCAGCATTTT. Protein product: CATSSPGPGNQPQHF.

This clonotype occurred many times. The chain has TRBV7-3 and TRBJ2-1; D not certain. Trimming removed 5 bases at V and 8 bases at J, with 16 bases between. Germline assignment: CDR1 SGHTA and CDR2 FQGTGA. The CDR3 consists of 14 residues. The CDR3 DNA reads TGTGCCAGCAGCAAAGTTGGGTCTTCCCATGAGCAGTTCTTC. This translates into CASSKVGSSHEQFF.

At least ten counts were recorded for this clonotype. This chain's CDR3 is CASSFQSDTQYF. The CDR3 nucleotides read TGTGCCAGCAGCTTCCAGTCAGATACGCAGTATTTT. The chain carries TRBV5-5 and TRBJ2-3; D is undetermined. V shed 2 bases and J shed 4 bases, with 5 bases lying between them. Looked up from germline, CDR1 is SGHKS and CDR2 is YYEKEE (reference sequence). CDR3 length: 12 residues. Full variable domain (remainder filled in from reference TRBV5-5 and TRBJ2-3): DAGVTQSPTHLIKTRGQQVTLRCSPISGHKSVSWYQQVLGQGPQFIFQYYEKEERGRGNFPDRFSARQFPNYSSELNVNALLLGDSALYLCASSFQSDTQYFGPGTRLTVL.

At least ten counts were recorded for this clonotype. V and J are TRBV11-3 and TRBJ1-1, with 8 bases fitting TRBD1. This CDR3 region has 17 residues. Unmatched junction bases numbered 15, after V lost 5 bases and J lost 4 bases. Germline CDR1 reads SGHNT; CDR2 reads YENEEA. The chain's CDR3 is CASSREGGGDRRTEAFF. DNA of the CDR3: TGTGCCAGCAGCCGTGAGGGAGGGGGGGACAGGCGCACTGAAGCTTTCTTT.

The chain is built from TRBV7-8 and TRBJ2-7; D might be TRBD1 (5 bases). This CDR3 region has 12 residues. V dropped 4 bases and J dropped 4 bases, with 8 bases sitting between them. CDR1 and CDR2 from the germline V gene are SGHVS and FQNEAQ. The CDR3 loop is CASSSRVYEQYF. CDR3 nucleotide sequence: TGTGCCAGCAGCTCCAGGGTTTACGAGCAGTACTTC.

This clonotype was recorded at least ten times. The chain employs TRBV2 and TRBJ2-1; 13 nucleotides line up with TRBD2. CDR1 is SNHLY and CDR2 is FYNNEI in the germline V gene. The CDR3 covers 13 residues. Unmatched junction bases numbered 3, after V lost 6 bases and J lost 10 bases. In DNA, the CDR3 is TGTGCCAGCAGGGTGGGACTAGCGGGAGAGCAGTTCTTC. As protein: CASRVGLAGEQFF.

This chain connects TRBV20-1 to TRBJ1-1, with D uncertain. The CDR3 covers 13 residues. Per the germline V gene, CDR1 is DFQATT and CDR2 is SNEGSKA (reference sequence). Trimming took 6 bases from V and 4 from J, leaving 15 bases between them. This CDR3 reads CSAPVGRLTEAFF. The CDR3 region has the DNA TGCAGTGCACCCGTCGGCAGGCTCACTGAAGCTTTCTTT.

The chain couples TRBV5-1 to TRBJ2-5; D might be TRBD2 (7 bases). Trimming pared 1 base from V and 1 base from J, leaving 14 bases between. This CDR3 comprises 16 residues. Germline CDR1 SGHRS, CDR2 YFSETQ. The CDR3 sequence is CASSLSVGGGQETQYF. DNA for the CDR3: TGCGCCAGCAGCTTGTCGGTGGGAGGGGGCCAAGAGACCCAGTACTTC. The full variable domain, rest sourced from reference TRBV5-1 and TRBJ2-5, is KAGVTQTPRYLIKTRGQQVTLSCSPISGHRSVSWYQQTPGQGLQFLFEYFSETQRNKGNFPGRFSGRQFSNSRSEMNVSTLELGDSALYLCASSLSVGGGQETQYFGPGTRLLVL.

The CDR3 region is CASTPTGVTLGIIPQHF. The CDR3 DNA reads TGTGCCAGCACCCCGACTGGGGTAACCCTCGGGATCATCCCCCAGCATTTT. This sequence joins TRBV28 and TRBJ1-5; no clear D. CDR1 and CDR2 from the germline V gene are MDHEN and SYDVKM. V was cut by 7 bases and J by 10 bases, with 29 bases left in between. This CDR3 has 17 residues. The whole variable domain, remainder taken from reference TRBV28 and TRBJ1-5, is DVKVTQSSRYLVKRTGEKVFLECVQDMDHENMFWYRQDPGLGLRLIYFSYDVKMKEKGDIPEGYSVSREKKERFSLILESASTNQTSMYLCASTPTGVTLGIIPQHFGDGTRLSIL.

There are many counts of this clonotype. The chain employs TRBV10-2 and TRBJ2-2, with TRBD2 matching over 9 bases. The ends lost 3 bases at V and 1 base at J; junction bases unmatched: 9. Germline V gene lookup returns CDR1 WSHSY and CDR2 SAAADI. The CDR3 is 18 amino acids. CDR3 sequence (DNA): TGCGCCAGCAGTGATGGCGGGAGGGCCAGGGGGAACACCGGGGAGCTGTTTTTT. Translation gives CASSDGGRARGNTGELFF.

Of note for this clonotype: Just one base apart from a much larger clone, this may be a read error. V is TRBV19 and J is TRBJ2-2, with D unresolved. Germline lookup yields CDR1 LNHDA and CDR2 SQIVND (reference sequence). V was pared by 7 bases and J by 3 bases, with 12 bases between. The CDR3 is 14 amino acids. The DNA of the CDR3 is TGTGCCAGTATGTACAGTACGGACACCGGGGAGCTGTTTTTT. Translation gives CASMYSTDTGELFF.

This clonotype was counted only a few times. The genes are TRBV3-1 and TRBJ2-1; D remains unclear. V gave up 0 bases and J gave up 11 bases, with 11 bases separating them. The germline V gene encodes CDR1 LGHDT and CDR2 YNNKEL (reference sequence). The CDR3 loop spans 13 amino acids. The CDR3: CASSQESIYQQFF. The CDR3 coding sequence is TGTGCCAGCAGCCAAGAATCTATCTACCAGCAGTTCTTC.

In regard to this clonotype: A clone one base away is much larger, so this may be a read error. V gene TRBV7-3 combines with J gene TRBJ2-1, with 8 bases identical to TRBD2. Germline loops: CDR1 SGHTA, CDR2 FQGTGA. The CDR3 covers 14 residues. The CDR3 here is CASSQGLGSYEQSF. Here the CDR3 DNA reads TGTGCCAGCAGCCAGGGACTAGGCAGTTATGAGCAGTCCTTC.

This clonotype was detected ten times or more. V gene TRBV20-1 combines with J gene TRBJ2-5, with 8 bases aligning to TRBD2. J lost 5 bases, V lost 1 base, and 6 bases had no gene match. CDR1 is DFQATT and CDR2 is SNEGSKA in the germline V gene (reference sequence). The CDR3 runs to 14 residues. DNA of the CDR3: TGCAGTGCTAGAGTCGGGAGGGCCGGGGAGACCCAGTACTTC. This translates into CSARVGRAGETQYF.

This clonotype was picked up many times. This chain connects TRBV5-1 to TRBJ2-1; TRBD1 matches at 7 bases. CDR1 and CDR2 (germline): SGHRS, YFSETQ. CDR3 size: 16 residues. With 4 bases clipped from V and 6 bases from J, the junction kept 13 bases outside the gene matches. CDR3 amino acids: CASSLRGSIRSNEQFF. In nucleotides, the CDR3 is TGCGCCAGCAGCCTCAGGGGGAGCATTAGGAGCAATGAGCAGTTCTTC.

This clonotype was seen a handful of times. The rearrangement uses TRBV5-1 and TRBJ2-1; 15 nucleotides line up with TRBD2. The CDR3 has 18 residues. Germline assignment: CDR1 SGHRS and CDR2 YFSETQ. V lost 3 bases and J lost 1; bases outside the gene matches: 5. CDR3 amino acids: CASSYGLAGGLSYNEQFF. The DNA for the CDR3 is TGCGCCAGCAGCTACGGACTAGCGGGAGGGCTGTCCTACAATGAGCAGTTCTTC. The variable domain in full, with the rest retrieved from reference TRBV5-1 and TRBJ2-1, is KAGVTQTPRYLIKTRGQQVTLSCSPISGHRSVSWYQQTPGQGLQFLFEYFSETQRNKGNFPGRFSGRQFSNSRSEMNVSTLELGDSALYLCASSYGLAGGLSYNEQFFGPGTRLTVL.

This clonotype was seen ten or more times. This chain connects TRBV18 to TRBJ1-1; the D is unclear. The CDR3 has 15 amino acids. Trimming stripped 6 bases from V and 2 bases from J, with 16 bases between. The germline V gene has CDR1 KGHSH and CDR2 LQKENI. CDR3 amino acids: CASSPTRSLNTEAFF. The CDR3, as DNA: TGTGCCAGCTCCCCTACCCGATCTCTTAACACTGAAGCTTTCTTT.

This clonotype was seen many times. The CDR3 DNA sequence: TGTGCCAGCATGGGAGGCCAGCGAAAAAACATTCAGTACTTC. Translated, it gives CASMGGQRKNIQYF. J is TRBJ2-4 and V is TRBV28; TRBD2 might be the D (6 bases). This CDR3 is built from 14 residues. CDR1 and CDR2 (germline): MDHEN, SYDVKM. Trimming took off 7 bases at V and 4 bases at J, with 14 bases between the two ends.

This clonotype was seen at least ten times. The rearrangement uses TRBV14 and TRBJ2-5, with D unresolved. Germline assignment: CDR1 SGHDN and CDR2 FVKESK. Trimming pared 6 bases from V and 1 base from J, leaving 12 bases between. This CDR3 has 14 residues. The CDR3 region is CASSQNIIQETQYF. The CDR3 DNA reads TGTGCCAGCAGTCAAAATATAATCCAAGAGACCCAGTACTTC. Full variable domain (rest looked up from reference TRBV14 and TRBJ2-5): EAGVTQFPSHSVIEKGQTVTLRCDPISGHDNLYWYRRVMGKEIKFLLHFVKESKQDESGMPNNRFLAERTGGTYSTLKVQPAELEDSGVYFCASSQNIIQETQYFGPGTRLLVL.

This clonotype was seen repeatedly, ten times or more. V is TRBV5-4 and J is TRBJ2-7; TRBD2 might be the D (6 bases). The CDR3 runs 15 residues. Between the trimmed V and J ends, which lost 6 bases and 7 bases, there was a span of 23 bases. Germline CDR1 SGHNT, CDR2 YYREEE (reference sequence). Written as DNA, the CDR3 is TGTGCCAGCAAACCCCTCTCCGGGACTCCGGGGGAGCAGTACTTC. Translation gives CASKPLSGTPGEQYF.